A single sample gave rise to the 16 T cell receptor beta chains below, sequenced in a study of T-cell reconstitution after alpha-beta-depleted transplantation in children. Unique molecular identifiers were incorporated into the prepared TCRbeta library. TCRdb reanalysed the PCR reads using MiXCR and keeps one entry per CDR3 protein. Of hundreds of thousands of distinct CDR3 sequences listed, 6.5% to 9% are singletons. Sequencing was performed on PBMCs, mostly from graft donor cells, taken 180 days after TCRalphabeta/CD19-depleted stem cell transplant. Receptor source: a male patient between 5 and 17 years old who had a stem cell transplant for acute lymphoblastic leukemia, so the T cells may come from the graft donor.

In regard to this clonotype: This could be a read error, since a much larger clone is one nucleotide away. The V and J genes are TRBV10-3 and TRBJ1-2; D uncertain. Germline lookup yields CDR1 ENHRY and CDR2 SYGVKD. V lost 5 bases and J lost 4, with 11 bases in between. The CDR3 consists of 13 residues. For the CDR3, the DNA is TGTGCCATCAGTAAAGATCGAGGCTATGGCTACACCTTC. It encodes CAISKDRGYGYTF.

The sample holds many counts of this clonotype. The chain combines TRBV11-2 with TRBJ2-5, with D unresolved. The CDR3 length is 11 residues. Deletions cut 5 bases from V and 5 bases from J, with 6 bases between. Germline assignment: CDR1 SGHAT and CDR2 FQNNGV. CDR3 in amino acids: CASSPDETQYF. CDR3 sequence (DNA): TGTGCCAGCAGCCCCGATGAGACCCAGTACTTC. The full variable domain, in which reference TRBV11-2 and TRBJ2-5 provide the parts outside the CDR3, is EAGVAQSPRYKIIEKRQSVAFWCNPISGHATLYWYQQILGQGPKLLIQFQNNGVVDDSQLPKDRFSAERLKGVDSTLKIQPAKLEDSAVYLCASSPDETQYFGPGTRLLVL.

This clonotype has at least ten counts. The J gene is TRBJ1-1, the V gene TRBV4-3; 8 nucleotides match TRBD1. The V gene end was trimmed by 1 base and the J gene end by 6 bases; junction bases not matched to a gene: 1. This CDR3 is built from 13 residues. From germline, CDR1 is LGHNA and CDR2 YSLEER. CDR3 region: CASSQGTGSEAFF. The CDR3 DNA sequence: TGCGCCAGCAGCCAAGGGACAGGGTCTGAAGCTTTCTTT.

In its sample, this clonotype was seen many times. The chain employs TRBV5-5 and TRBJ1-4, with 7 positions matching TRBD1. CDR1 SGHKS and CDR2 YYEKEE come from the germline V gene (reference sequence). The J segment lost 5 bases and the V segment lost 1 base, leaving 8 bases of the junction unmatched. The CDR3 length is 16 residues. The DNA of the CDR3 is TGTGCCAGCAGCTTGCTTTTTCAGGGGGTCAATGAAAAACTGTTTTTT. It yields the protein CASSLLFQGVNEKLFF.

This clonotype was detected many times. The rearrangement links TRBV21-1 to TRBJ2-5; the table's TRBD1 call for D was not verified on the DNA. TRBV21-1 is labeled a pseudogene. The CDR3 consists of 15 residues. The CDR3 sequence: CASSKEDREPETQYF. CDR3 nucleotides: TGTGCCAGCAGCAAAGAGGACAGGGAACCAGAGACCCAGTACTTC.

In this sample, this clonotype turned up a few times. The J gene is TRBJ2-3, the V gene TRBV5-6; TRBD2 matches 14 bases. There are 16 residues in the CDR3. V lost 4 bases to trimming and J lost 6 bases; unmatched junction nucleotides: 7. Germline V lookup: CDR1 SGHDT, CDR2 YYEEEE. Here the CDR3 reads CASSGTSGSGWDTQYF. CDR3 coding DNA: TGTGCCAGCAGCGGGACTAGCGGGAGCGGATGGGATACGCAGTATTTT.

This clonotype was found many times. The chain recombines TRBV7-2 with TRBJ2-4, with D uncertain. Germline lookup yields CDR1 SGHTA and CDR2 FQGNSA. The CDR3 length is 15 residues. Trimming took off 1 base at V and 0 bases at J, with 7 bases between the two ends. CDR3 DNA sequence: TGTGCCAGCAGCTTAGAGAGGATAGCCAAAAACATTCAGTACTTC. Translating gives CASSLERIAKNIQYF.

This clonotype was counted many times. The chain combines TRBV12-3 or TRBV12-4 with TRBJ2-7; 12 bases fit TRBD1. Losses at the gene ends were 3 bases for V and 6 bases for J; bases not matched to a gene: 0. The CDR3 length is 13 residues. The CDR3 sequence: CASSLGQGAEQYF. CDR3 DNA: TGTGCCAGCAGTTTGGGACAGGGGGCCGAGCAGTACTTC.

The rearrangement joins TRBV20-1 to TRBJ1-3; 10 bases agree with TRBD1. The germline V gene has CDR1 DFQATT and CDR2 SNEGSKA (reference sequence). The V segment lost 1 base and the J segment 4 bases; nucleotides outside the gene matches: 7. The CDR3 covers 16 residues. For the CDR3, the DNA is TGCAGTGCTAGAGGCCCGGGACAGGGGAGGGGAAACACCATATATTTT. Its protein is CSARGPGQGRGNTIYF.

This clonotype has ten or more counts. This chain uses TRBV9 with TRBJ2-5, with unresolved D. This CDR3 contains 17 residues. Trimming removed 4 bases from V and 2 bases from J, with 21 bases in between. Germline-derived CDR1 and CDR2 are SGDLS and YYNGEE. CDR3: CASSRREGIVLQETQYF. In DNA, the CDR3 is TGTGCCAGCAGCCGCCGTGAAGGGATTGTGCTACAAGAGACCCAGTACTTC. Drawing the rest from reference TRBV9 and TRBJ2-5, the complete variable domain is DSGVTQTPKHLITATGQRVTLRCSPRSGDLSVYWYQQSLDQGLQFLIQYYNGEERAKGNILERFSAQQFPDLHSELNLSSLELGDSALYFCASSRREGIVLQETQYFGPGTRLLVL.

This clonotype showed up many times. The V gene is TRBV12-3 or TRBV12-4, the J gene TRBJ2-5, with 8 bases identical to TRBD1. V was clipped by 4 bases and J by 4 bases; unmatched bases: 8. This CDR3 region has 15 residues. The CDR3 sequence: CASSSDRGAVETQYF. In DNA form, the CDR3 reads TGTGCCAGCAGTTCTGACAGGGGAGCAGTAGAGACCCAGTACTTC.

This clonotype was picked up many times. The rearrangement joins TRBV5-1 to TRBJ2-3, with 7 bases that match TRBD1. V shed 2 bases and J 7 bases; nucleotides not matched to a gene: 4. CDR3 length equals 13 residues. Germline CDR1 is SGHRS and CDR2 is YFSETQ. The CDR3 nucleotides are TGCGCCAGCAGCTTCCCAGGGGGAAATACGCAGTATTTT. It encodes CASSFPGGNTQYF.

The table lists this clonotype with many counts. This sequence joins TRBV6-5 and TRBJ1-2, with D uncertain. Germline assignment: CDR1 MNHEY and CDR2 SVGAGI. With 9 bases removed from V and 3 bases from J, the gap between germline ends came to 8 bases. This CDR3 is 11 amino acids long. CDR3 nucleotide sequence: TGTGCCAGTCGGACCTACTATGGCTACACCTTC. It is translated as CASRTYYGYTF.

This clonotype was seen ten or more times. The chain employs TRBV12-3 or TRBV12-4 and TRBJ1-1, with a weak D call TRBD1 (6 bases). V was clipped by 3 bases and J by 2 bases, with 10 bases between them. This CDR3 has 14 residues. CDR3 sequence (DNA): TGTGCCAGCAGTTTCGGGACACCCAACACTGAAGCTTTCTTT. This encodes CASSFGTPNTEAFF.

This clonotype was detected many times. V is TRBV7-6 and J is TRBJ1-2, with D unclear. V gave up 0 bases and J gave up 2 bases, with 10 bases separating them. CDR1 SGHVS and CDR2 FNYEAQ come from the germline V gene. The CDR3 contains 15 residues. The CDR3 nucleotides are TGTGCCAGCAGCTTAGCCGGGCCCACCAACTATGGCTACACCTTC. The encoded protein is CASSLAGPTNYGYTF.

Remarks on this clonotype: This sequence may be a read error, since a much larger clone differs from it by one base. The chain uses TRBV12-3 or TRBV12-4 and TRBJ1-2, with D unresolved. With 6 bases removed from V and 7 bases from J, the gap between germline ends came to 18 bases. The CDR3 spans 14 residues. The CDR3 sequence is CASSVSRTACGYTF. The CDR3 DNA sequence: TGTGCCAGCAGCGTCTCAAGGACGGCTTGTGGCTACACCTTC.